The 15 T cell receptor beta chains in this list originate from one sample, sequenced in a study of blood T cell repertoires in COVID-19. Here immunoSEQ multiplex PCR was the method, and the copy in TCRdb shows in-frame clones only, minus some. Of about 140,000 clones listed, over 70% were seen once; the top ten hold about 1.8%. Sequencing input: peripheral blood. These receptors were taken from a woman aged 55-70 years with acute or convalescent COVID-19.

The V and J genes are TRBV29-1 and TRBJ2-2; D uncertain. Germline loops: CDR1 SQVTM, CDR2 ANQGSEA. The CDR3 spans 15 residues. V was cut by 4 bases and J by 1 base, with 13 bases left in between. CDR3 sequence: CSVGPRHQNTGELFF. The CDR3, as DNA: TGCAGCGTTGGGCCGCGGCACCAGAACACCGGGGAGCTGTTTTTT.

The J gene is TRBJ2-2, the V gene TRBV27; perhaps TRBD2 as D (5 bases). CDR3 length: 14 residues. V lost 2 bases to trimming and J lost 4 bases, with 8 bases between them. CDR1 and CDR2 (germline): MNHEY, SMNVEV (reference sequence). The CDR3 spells CASSLAGGTGELFF. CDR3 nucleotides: TGTGCCAGCAGTTTAGCTGGAGGCACCGGGGAGCTGTTTTTT.

The CDR3: CASSQVSGGGYTF. The CDR3 region has the DNA TGTGCCAGCAGCCAAGTTTCAGGGGGTGGCTACACCTTC. The J gene is TRBJ1-2, the V gene TRBV3-1 (or the pseudogene TRBV3-2), with TRBD1 matching over 7 bases. Germline-derived CDR1 and CDR2 are LGHDT and YNNKEL (reference sequence). Trimming cost V 1 base and J 7 bases; bases outside gene matches: 3. The CDR3 sequence is 13 residues long.

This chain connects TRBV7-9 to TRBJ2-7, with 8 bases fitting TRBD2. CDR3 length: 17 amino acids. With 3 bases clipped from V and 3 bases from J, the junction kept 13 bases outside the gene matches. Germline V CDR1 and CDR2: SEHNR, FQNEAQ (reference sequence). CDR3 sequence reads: CASSFISGRARDYEQYF. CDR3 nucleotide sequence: TGTGCCAGCAGCTTCATCAGCGGGAGAGCGCGAGACTACGAGCAGTACTTC.

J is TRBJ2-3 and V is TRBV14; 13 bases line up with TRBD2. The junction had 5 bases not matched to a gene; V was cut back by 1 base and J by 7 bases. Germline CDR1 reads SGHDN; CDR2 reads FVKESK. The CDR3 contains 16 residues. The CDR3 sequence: CASSQARTSGSNTQYF. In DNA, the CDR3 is TGTGCCAGCAGCCAAGCTCGGACTAGCGGGAGTAATACGCAGTATTTT.

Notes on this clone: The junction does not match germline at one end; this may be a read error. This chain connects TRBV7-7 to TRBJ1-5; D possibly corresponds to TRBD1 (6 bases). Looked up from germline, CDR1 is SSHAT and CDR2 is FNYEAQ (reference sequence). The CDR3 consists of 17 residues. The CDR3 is CASSLGRGGKSNQPQHF. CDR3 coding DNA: TGTGCTAGCAGCTTAGGCAGGGGTGGGAAGAGCAATCAGCCCCAGCATTTT.

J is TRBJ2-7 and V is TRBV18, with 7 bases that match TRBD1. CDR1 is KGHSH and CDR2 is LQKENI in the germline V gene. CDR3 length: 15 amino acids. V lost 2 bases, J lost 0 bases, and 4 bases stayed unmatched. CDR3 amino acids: CASSPGGQPSYEQYF. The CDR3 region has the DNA TGTGCCAGCTCACCAGGGGGACAGCCCTCCTACGAGCAGTACTTC.

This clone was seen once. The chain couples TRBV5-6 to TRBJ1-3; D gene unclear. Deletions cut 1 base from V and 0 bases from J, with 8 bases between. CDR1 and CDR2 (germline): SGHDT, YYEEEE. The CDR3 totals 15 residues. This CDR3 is CASSLIEASGNTIYF. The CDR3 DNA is TGTGCCAGCAGCTTGATAGAGGCCTCTGGAAACACCATATATTTT.

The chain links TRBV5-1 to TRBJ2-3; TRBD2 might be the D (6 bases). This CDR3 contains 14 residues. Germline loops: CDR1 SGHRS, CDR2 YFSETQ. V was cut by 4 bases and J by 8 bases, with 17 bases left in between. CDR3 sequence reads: CASSAEPGLTTQYF. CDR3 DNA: TGCGCCAGCAGCGCAGAACCGGGACTTACTACGCAGTATTTT.

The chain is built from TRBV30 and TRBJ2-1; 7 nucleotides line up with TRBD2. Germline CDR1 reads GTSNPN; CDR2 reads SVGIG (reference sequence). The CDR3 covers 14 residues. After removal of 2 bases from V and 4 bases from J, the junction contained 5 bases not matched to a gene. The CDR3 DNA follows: TGTGCCTGGAGTACCCCTAGCGGATACAATGAGCAGTTCTTC. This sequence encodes CAWSTPSGYNEQFF.

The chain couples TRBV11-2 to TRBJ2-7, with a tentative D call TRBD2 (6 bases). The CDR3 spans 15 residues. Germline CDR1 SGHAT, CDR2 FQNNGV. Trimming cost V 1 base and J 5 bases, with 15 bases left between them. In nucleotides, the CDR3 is TGTGCCAGCAGCTTAGTACTTGGAGGGATCCACGAGCAGTACTTC. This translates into CASSLVLGGIHEQYF. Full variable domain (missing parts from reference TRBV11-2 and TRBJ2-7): EAGVAQSPRYKIIEKRQSVAFWCNPISGHATLYWYQQILGQGPKLLIQFQNNGVVDDSQLPKDRFSAERLKGVDSTLKIQPAKLEDSAVYLCASSLVLGGIHEQYFGPGTRLTVT.

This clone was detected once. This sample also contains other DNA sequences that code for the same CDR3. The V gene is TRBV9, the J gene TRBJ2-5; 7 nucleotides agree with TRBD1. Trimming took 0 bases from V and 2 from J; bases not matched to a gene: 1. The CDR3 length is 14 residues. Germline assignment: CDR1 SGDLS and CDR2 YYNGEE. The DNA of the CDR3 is TGTGCCAGCAGCGTAGCGGGACAGCAAGAGACCCAGTACTTC. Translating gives CASSVAGQQETQYF.

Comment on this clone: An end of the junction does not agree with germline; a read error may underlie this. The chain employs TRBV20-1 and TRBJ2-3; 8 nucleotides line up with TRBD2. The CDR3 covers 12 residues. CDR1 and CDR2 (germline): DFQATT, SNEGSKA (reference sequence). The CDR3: CSASKPGGPVFF. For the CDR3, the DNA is TGCAGTGCTAGTAAACCGGGAGGGCCGGTTTTTTTT.

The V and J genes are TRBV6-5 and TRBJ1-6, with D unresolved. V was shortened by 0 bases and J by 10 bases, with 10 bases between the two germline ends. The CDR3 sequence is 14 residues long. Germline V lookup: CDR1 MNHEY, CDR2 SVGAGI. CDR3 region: CASSYSRGGSPLHF. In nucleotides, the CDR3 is TGTGCCAGCAGTTACTCGAGAGGTGGCTCACCCCTCCACTTT.

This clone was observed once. The CDR3 DNA follows: TGCGCCAGCAGTGCCAGGACTAGCGGACCCACCGGGGAGCTGTTTTTT. Protein sequence: CASSARTSGPTGELFF. This sequence joins TRBV10-1 and TRBJ2-2; 10 bases fit TRBD2. Unmatched junction bases numbered 6, after V lost 4 bases and J lost 4 bases. The CDR3 covers 16 residues. The germline V gene encodes CDR1 WNHNN and CDR2 SYGVQD (reference sequence).